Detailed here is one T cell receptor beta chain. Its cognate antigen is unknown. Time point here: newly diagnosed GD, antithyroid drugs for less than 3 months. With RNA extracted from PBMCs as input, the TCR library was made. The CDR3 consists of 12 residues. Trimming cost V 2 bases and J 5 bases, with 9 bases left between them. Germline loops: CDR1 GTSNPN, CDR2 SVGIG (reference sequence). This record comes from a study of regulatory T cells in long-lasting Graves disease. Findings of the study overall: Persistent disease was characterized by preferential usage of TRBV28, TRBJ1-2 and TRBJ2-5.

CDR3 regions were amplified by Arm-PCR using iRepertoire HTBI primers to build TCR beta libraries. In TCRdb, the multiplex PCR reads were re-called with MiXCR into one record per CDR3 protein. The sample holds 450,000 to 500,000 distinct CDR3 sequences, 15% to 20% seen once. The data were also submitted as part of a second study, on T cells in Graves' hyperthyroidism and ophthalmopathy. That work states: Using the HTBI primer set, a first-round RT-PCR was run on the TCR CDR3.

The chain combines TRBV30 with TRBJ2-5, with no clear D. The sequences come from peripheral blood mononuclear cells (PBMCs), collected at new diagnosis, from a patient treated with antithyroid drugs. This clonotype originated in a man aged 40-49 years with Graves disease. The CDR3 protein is CAWSTKLETQYF. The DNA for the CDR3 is TGTGCCTGGAGTACCAAACTGGAGACCCAGTACTTC.